The rows below give T cell receptor beta chains drawn from one sample of a study of blood T cell repertoires in COVID-19. The data were produced by immunoSEQ multiplex PCR, yet TCRdb's version contains in-frame clones alone and is incomplete. The data contain about 300,000 clones, roughly nine tenths of them seen just once; the ten biggest clones take up 2.5% to 3%. Source material: PBMCs or T cells enriched from blood (not recorded which). These receptors all come from a woman in her 50s who had been exposed to COVID-19. The CDR3 runs from the conserved cysteine through the conserved F or W. The order of the fields is clone size, V gene, J gene, D gene, CDR3 protein, CDR3 DNA. The D gene is left open where the match is weak. Where a row states a size, it is once, few, many or the class of an expanded clone; other rows omit it.

>NA|TRBV9|TRBJ1-3|NA
CASWGDIGHTIYF
TGTGCCAGCTGGGGGGATATCGGACACACCATATATTTT
>many|TRBV11-2|TRBJ2-6|NA
CASSFGANRVPGANVLTF
TGTGCCAGCAGCTTCGGCGCAAACAGGGTGCCCGGGGCCAACGTCCTGACTTTC
>NA|TRBV18|TRBJ1-1|NA
CASSPSGNTEAFF
TGTGCCAGCTCACCCTCGGGGAACACTGAAGCTTTCTTT
>NA|TRBV7-9|TRBJ2-3|TRBD2
CASSFSWASGVRTDTQYF
TGTGCCAGCAGCTTTAGTTGGGCTAGCGGGGTACGCACAGATACGCAGTATTTT
>NA|TRBV29-1|TRBJ2-1|TRBD2
CSVDRSGGHNEQFF
TGCAGCGTTGATCGTAGCGGGGGGCACAATGAGCAGTTCTTC
>NA|TRBV5-1|TRBJ1-1|NA
CASSLAPRLNMNTEAFF
TGCGCCAGCAGCTTGGCCCCACGGTTAAATATGAACACTGAAGCTTTCTTT
>NA|TRBV2|TRBJ1-4|TRBD1
CASSARDRGLGNEKLFF
TGTGCCAGCAGTGCCCGGGACAGGGGGCTTGGTAATGAAAAACTGTTTTTT
>NA|TRBV12-3/TRBV12-4|TRBJ1-2|NA
CASSQGYGYTF
TGTGCCAGCAGTCAGGGCTATGGCTACACCTTC
>NA|TRBV5-1|TRBJ1-2|TRBD1
CASSSQGYNGYTF
TGCGCCAGCAGCTCACAGGGGTATAATGGCTACACCTTC
>NA|TRBV28|TRBJ2-6|TRBD1
CASSSNRGHGANVLTF
TGTGCCAGCAGTTCCAACAGGGGGCATGGGGCCAACGTCCTGACTTTC
>NA|TRBV7-9|TRBJ2-4|NA
CASSLVAGTPKNIQYF
TGTGCCAGCAGCTTAGTTGCTGGGACACCCAAAAACATTCAGTACTTC
>NA|TRBV19|TRBJ1-4|TRBD1
CASSIRGRGAEKLFF
TGTGCCAGTAGTATAAGGGGGCGCGGGGCAGAAAAACTGTTTTTT
>NA|TRBV24-1|TRBJ2-1|NA
CATSDSQYNEQFF
TGTGCCACCAGTGATTCACAGTACAATGAGCAGTTCTTC
>NA|TRBV4-1|TRBJ2-7|NA
CASSLWSGDNYEQYF
TGCGCCAGCAGCCTCTGGTCGGGGGATAACTACGAGCAGTACTTC
>NA|TRBV6-1|TRBJ2-7|NA
CAISLMFSYEQYF
TGTGCCATAAGCCTTATGTTTTCCTACGAGCAGTACTTC
>NA|TRBV5-1|TRBJ2-5|TRBD2
CASSWGGGTKETQYF
TGCGCCAGCAGCTGGGGCGGGGGGACAAAAGAGACCCAGTACTTC
>NA|TRBV28|TRBJ1-3|NA
CASSLRGNTIYF
TGTGCCAGCAGTTTGAGGGGAAACACCATATATTTT
>NA|TRBV5-4|TRBJ2-1|TRBD1
CASSSYRDRAGNEQFF
TGTGCCAGCAGCTCGTACCGGGACAGGGCTGGCAATGAGCAGTTCTTC
>NA|TRBV11-2|TRBJ2-7|NA
CASSLERRDTYEQYF
TGTGCCAGCAGCTTAGAGCGGCGCGATACCTACGAGCAGTACTTC
>NA|TRBV18|TRBJ1-3|TRBD1
CASSPPGTGGSGNTIYF
TGTGCCAGCTCACCACCCGGGACAGGGGGGTCTGGAAACACCATATATTTT
>NA|TRBV11-2|TRBJ2-7|TRBD2
CASSLGGSYEQYF
TGTGCCAGCAGCTTGGGCGGGAGCTACGAGCAGTACTTC
>NA|TRBV2|TRBJ1-5|TRBD1
CASRGQVGQPQHF
TGTGCCAGCAGAGGACAGGTAGGGCAGCCCCAGCATTTT
>NA|TRBV5-6|TRBJ1-3|TRBD1
CASRETGVNTIYF
TGTGCCAGCAGGGAGACAGGGGTGAACACCATATATTTT